A single sample is the source of the 23 T cell receptor beta chains below, sequenced in a study of T cells after somatic rescue of genetic block. TCRdb's table, derived via immunoSEQ multiplex PCR, lists solely in-frame clones and lacks some. This table has tens of thousands of clones, approximately 96% appearing once. The sample consisted of peripheral blood mononuclear cells (PBMCs). These receptor sequences come from a child under two years old.

In its sample, this clone was seen a few times. Other DNA variants within this sample encode the same CDR3. The chain couples TRBV5-1 to TRBJ2-7; 12 bases match TRBD2. Germline CDR1 SGHRS, CDR2 YFSETQ. V dropped 0 bases and J dropped 5; count of bases not matched to a gene: 0. The CDR3 covers 14 residues. The CDR3 sequence: CASSLGLAGDEQYF. The CDR3 coding sequence is TGCGCCAGCAGCTTGGGACTAGCGGGAGACGAGCAGTACTTC. Combining the CDR3 with reference TRBV5-1 and TRBJ2-7 gives the whole variable domain KAGVTQTPRYLIKTRGQQVTLSCSPISGHRSVSWYQQTPGQGLQFLFEYFSETQRNKGNFPGRFSGRQFSNSRSEMNVSTLELGDSALYLCASSLGLAGDEQYFGPGTRLTVT.

The CDR3 protein is CASLREVGANVLTF. CDR3 nucleotide sequence: TGTGCCAGCTTGAGGGAGGTTGGGGCCAACGTCCTGACTTTC. V and J are TRBV6-6 and TRBJ2-6; tentatively, D is TRBD2 (6 bases). CDR3 length: 14 amino acids. V was cut by 8 bases and J by 3 bases, with 11 bases left in between. The germline CDR1 and CDR2 sequences are MNHNY and SVGAGI (reference sequence).

The chain recombines TRBV7-9 with TRBJ2-7; 7 bases are shared with TRBD1. CDR3 size: 12 residues. V lost 3 bases and J lost 4; bases outside the gene matches: 0. Germline CDR1 SEHNR, CDR2 FQNEAQ (reference sequence). CDR3 coding DNA: TGTGCCAGCAGCTTGACAGGGTACGAGCAGTACTTC. Protein: CASSLTGYEQYF. Complete variable domain (other parts from reference TRBV7-9 and TRBJ2-7): DTGVSQNPRHKITKRGQNVTFRCDPISEHNRLYWYRQTLGQGPEFLTYFQNEAQLEKSRLLSDRFSAERPKGSFSTLEIQRTEQGDSAMYLCASSLTGYEQYFGPGTRLTVT.

This chain connects TRBV4-1 to TRBJ2-3; D not resolved. The CDR3 totals 12 residues. Germline loops: CDR1 MGHRA, CDR2 YSYEKL. Between the trimmed V and J ends, which lost 1 base and 4 bases, there was a span of 3 bases. The CDR3 reads CASSQVADTQYF. DNA for the CDR3: TGCGCCAGCAGCCAAGTGGCAGATACGCAGTATTTT.

CDR3 protein: CASSYDIASYEQYF. The CDR3 coding sequence is TGTGCCAGCAGTTACGATATAGCCTCCTACGAGCAGTACTTC. The chain has TRBV6-5 and TRBJ2-7; the D is unclear. This CDR3 comprises 14 residues. The V gene lost 2 bases and the J gene lost 0 bases, with 8 bases spanning the gap. Germline CDR1 MNHEY, CDR2 SVGAGI.

The gene calls are TRBV6-5 and TRBJ2-4, with D tentatively TRBD1 or TRBD2 (7 bases each). This CDR3 is built from 14 residues. V was shortened by 8 bases and J by 6 bases, with 17 bases between the two germline ends. Germline assignment: CDR1 MNHEY and CDR2 SVGAGI. As DNA, the CDR3 is TGTGCCAGCGCCAGGGGGGGAGAGGTAAACATTCAGTACTTC. Protein: CASARGGEVNIQYF.

This sequence joins TRBV4-3 and TRBJ2-1; a possible D gene is TRBD1 (6 bases). Germline V CDR1 and CDR2: LGHNA, YSLEER. V was clipped by 0 bases and J by 6 bases, with 6 bases between them. The CDR3 totals 13 residues. This chain's CDR3 is CASSQEQGNEQFF. The CDR3 nucleotides are TGCGCCAGCAGCCAAGAACAGGGCAATGAGCAGTTCTTC.

The chain joins TRBV6-5 to TRBJ1-6, with a possible D match to TRBD1 (6 bases). CDR3 size: 14 residues. V shed 2 bases and J shed 4 bases, with 6 bases lying between them. Germline values: CDR1 MNHEY, CDR2 SVGAGI. The CDR3 sequence is CASSYGTYNSPLHF. CDR3 coding DNA: TGTGCCAGCAGTTACGGGACATATAATTCACCCCTCCACTTT.

This sequence joins TRBV2 and TRBJ1-1; D may be TRBD1 (6 bases). The germline CDR1 and CDR2 sequences are SNHLY and FYNNEI. Trimming removed 8 bases from V and 4 bases from J, with 14 bases in between. This CDR3 is built from 13 residues. CDR3 region: CASGHRGGTEAFF. The CDR3 DNA follows: TGTGCCAGCGGCCATAGAGGGGGCACTGAAGCTTTCTTT.

This chain uses TRBV10-1 with TRBJ1-5, with 8 positions matching TRBD1. This CDR3 spans 16 amino acids. The germline CDR1 and CDR2 sequences are WNHNN and SYGVQD (reference sequence). The trim removed 0 bases at V and 2 bases at J, leaving 3 bases unmatched. CDR3 nucleotides: TGCGCCAGCAGTGAGTCAGGACAGGGTCGCAATCAGCCCCAGCATTTT. Its protein product is CASSESGQGRNQPQHF.

The CDR3 DNA follows: TGCGCCAGCAGCCAAAGCCTCAGGACAGGGATATCAAGAGGCTACACCTTC. Protein: CASSQSLRTGISRGYTF. The J gene is TRBJ1-2, the V gene TRBV4-1; 8 nucleotides agree with TRBD1. CDR1 is MGHRA and CDR2 is YSYEKL in the germline V gene. V lost 2 bases, J lost 8 bases, and 16 bases stayed unmatched. The CDR3 contains 17 residues.

The chain has TRBV9 and TRBJ1-2, with a tentative D call TRBD1 (5 bases). Germline lookup yields CDR1 SGDLS and CDR2 YYNGEE. The CDR3 has 15 residues. V was shortened by 1 base and J by 6 bases, with 16 bases between the two germline ends. The CDR3 nucleotides are TGTGCCAGCAGCGTAAGGGCAGGGCCCCTTCATGGCTACACCTTC. It specifies CASSVRAGPLHGYTF.

The chain is built from TRBV7-2 and TRBJ2-3; 12 bases align to TRBD1. V gave up 5 bases and J gave up 4 bases; unmatched junction bases: 10. Looked up from germline, CDR1 is SGHTA and CDR2 is FQGNSA. The CDR3 consists of 17 residues. The chain's CDR3 is CASSALGRDRGPDTQYF. The CDR3 DNA sequence: TGTGCCAGCAGCGCGCTTGGCCGGGACAGGGGGCCAGATACGCAGTATTTT.

The chain couples TRBV27 to TRBJ1-2; 8 nucleotides agree with TRBD1. Germline V gene data show CDR1 as MNHEY and CDR2 as SMNVEV (reference sequence). V trimming: 2 bases; J trimming: 4 bases; junction bases outside the gene matches: 6. The CDR3 extends over 15 amino acids. CDR3 sequence: CASSLAQTGGYGYTF. DNA for the CDR3: TGTGCCAGCAGTTTAGCACAAACAGGGGGCTATGGCTACACCTTC.

This chain joins TRBV19 and TRBJ2-7; tentatively, D is TRBD1 (6 bases). Trimming removed 3 bases at V and 0 bases at J, with 12 bases between. The CDR3 loop spans 15 amino acids. Germline CDR1 LNHDA, CDR2 SQIVND (reference sequence). The CDR3 nucleotides are TGTGCCAGTAGTATTCGTCCAGGGGACTCCTACGAGCAGTACTTC. Protein sequence: CASSIRPGDSYEQYF.

The J gene is TRBJ1-1, the V gene TRBV5-4; the match to TRBD1 covers 7 bases. V shed 6 bases and J 1 base; nucleotides not matched to a gene: 9. Germline CDR1 reads SGHNT; CDR2 reads YYREEE (reference sequence). The length of the CDR3 is 15 residues. The CDR3, as DNA: TGTGCCAGCACCAAACAGGGGACCGGGAACACTGAAGCTTTCTTT. It is translated as CASTKQGTGNTEAFF.

The chain uses TRBV4-1 and TRBJ2-3, with unresolved D. V was shortened by 4 bases and J by 2 bases, with 7 bases between the two germline ends. The CDR3 consists of 13 residues. Germline CDR1 MGHRA, CDR2 YSYEKL. Here the CDR3 reads CASSPYYTDTQYF. The CDR3 region has the DNA TGCGCCAGCAGCCCCTACTACACAGATACGCAGTATTTT.

The chain combines TRBV27 with TRBJ2-1; 10 bases map to TRBD1. J lost 2 bases, V lost 5 bases, and 6 bases had no gene match. The CDR3 is 16 residues long. Germline V lookup: CDR1 MNHEY, CDR2 SMNVEV (reference sequence). The CDR3 region is CASSPWGQGTYNEQFF. The DNA of the CDR3 is TGTGCCAGCAGTCCCTGGGGACAGGGGACCTACAATGAGCAGTTCTTC.

This clone appeared a single time. The CDR3 sequence is CASSLVDSSYNEQFF. The DNA of the CDR3 is TGCGCCAGCAGCTTGGTGGACAGCTCCTACAATGAGCAGTTCTTC. This rearrangement joins TRBV5-1 to TRBJ2-1; a weak D match, TRBD1 (6 bases). Germline V lookup: CDR1 SGHRS, CDR2 YFSETQ. This CDR3 comprises 15 residues. V lost 0 bases and J lost 0, with 7 bases in between.

This chain uses TRBV19 with TRBJ1-1; D is uncertain. The length of the CDR3 is 13 residues. V dropped 2 bases and J dropped 3 bases, with 7 bases sitting between them. Looked up from germline, CDR1 is LNHDA and CDR2 is SQIVND (reference sequence). The CDR3 bases are TGTGCCAGTAGTATATGGGTTTACACTGAAGCTTTCTTT. Its protein is CASSIWVYTEAFF.

This chain uses TRBV27 with TRBJ1-6, with TRBD1 matching over 8 bases. Germline loops: CDR1 MNHEY, CDR2 SMNVEV (reference sequence). The CDR3 sequence is 18 residues long. V shed 2 bases, J shed 10 bases, and the junction held 16 bases outside the gene matches. The CDR3 nucleotides read TGTGCCAGCAGTTTAAGGGGAGGACAGGGAAATTATCAATCACCCCTCCACTTT. Translated: CASSLRGGQGNYQSPLHF.

The chain has TRBV14 and TRBJ2-1; TRBD2 aligns across 8 bases. The V and J ends lost 0 bases and 6 bases, in that order; junction bases with no gene match: 13. Germline CDR1 reads SGHDN; CDR2 reads FVKESK. The length of the CDR3 is 18 residues. CDR3 in DNA: TGTGCCAGCAGCCAAGAGTCGCGGGGGTCGAGCGGGAGCAATGAGCAGTTCTTC. Translated: CASSQESRGSSGSNEQFF.

The gene calls are TRBV5-6 and TRBJ2-5, with TRBD1 matching 8 bases. CDR1 is SGHDT, CDR2 YYEEEE, per germline. The CDR3 covers 14 residues. V shed 3 bases, J shed 3 bases, and the junction held 4 bases outside the gene matches. The CDR3 nucleotides read TGTGCCAGCAGCTCGACAGGGGTAGAAGAGACCCAGTACTTC. Its translation: CASSSTGVEETQYF.